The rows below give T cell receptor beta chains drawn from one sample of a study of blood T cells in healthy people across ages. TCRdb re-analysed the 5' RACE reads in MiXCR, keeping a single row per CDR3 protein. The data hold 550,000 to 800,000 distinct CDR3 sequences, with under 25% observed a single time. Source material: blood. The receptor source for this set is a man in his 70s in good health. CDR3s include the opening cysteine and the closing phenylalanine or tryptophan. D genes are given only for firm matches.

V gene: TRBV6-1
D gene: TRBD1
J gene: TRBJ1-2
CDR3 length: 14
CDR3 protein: CASSEYWTGDGYTF

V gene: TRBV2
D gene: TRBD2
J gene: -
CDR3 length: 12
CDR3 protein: CASKRESHEQYF

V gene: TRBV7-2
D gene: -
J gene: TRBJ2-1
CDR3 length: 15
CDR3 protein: CASSPPRAFVNEQFF

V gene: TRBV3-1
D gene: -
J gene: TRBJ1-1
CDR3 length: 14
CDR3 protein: CASSQNFGNTEAFF

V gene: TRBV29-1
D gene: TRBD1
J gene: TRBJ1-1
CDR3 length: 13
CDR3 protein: CSVGQGAGTEAFF

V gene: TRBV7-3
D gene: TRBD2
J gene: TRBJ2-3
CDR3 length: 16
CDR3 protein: CASSIGPGGSTDTQYF

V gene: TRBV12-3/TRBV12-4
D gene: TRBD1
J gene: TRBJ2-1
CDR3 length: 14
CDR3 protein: CASSKGQVGNEQFF

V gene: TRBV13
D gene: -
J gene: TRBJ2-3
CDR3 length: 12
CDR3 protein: CASSQEVNTQYF

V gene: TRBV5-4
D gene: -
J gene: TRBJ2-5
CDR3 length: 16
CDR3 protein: CASSLRDTHSGETQYF

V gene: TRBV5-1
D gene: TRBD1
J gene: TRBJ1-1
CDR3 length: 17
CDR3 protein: CASSLPGQGIMNTEAFF

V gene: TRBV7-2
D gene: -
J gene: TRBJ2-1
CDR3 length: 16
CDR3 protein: CASSPRGAGTYNEQFF

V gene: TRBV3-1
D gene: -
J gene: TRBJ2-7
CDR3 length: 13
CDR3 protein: CASSQGETYEQYF

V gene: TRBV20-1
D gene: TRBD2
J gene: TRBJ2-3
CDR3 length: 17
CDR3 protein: CSARDFKTSANTDTQYF

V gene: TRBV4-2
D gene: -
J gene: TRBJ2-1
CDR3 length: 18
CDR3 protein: CASSQERGGAHTYNEQFF

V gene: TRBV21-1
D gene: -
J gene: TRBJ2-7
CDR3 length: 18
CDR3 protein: CASSPREGGLAGVNEQYF

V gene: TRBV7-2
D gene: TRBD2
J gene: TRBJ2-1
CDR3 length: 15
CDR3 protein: CASSKTGTSGLQQFF

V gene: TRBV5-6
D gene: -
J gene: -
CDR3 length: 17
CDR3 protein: CASSFLGGAGRFYEQYF

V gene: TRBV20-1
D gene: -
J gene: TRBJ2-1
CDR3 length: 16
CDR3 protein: CSARAPGTSSYNEQFF

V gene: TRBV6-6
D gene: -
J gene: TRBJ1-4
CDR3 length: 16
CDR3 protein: CASSYPQGSTNEKLFF

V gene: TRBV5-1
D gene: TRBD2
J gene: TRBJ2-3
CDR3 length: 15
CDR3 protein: CASSFASGISDTQYF

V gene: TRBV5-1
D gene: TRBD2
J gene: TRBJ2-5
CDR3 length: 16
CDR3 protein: CASSYKGTSGTETQYF

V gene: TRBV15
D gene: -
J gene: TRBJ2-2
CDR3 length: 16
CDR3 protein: CATSRVGTTNTGELFF

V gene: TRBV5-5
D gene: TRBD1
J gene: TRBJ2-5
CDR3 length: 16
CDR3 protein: CASSAPYRGTQETQYF

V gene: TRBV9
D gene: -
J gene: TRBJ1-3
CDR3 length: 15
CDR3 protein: CASSFRVGSGNTIYF

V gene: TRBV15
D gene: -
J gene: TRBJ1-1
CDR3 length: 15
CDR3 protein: CATSNPGPMNTEAFF

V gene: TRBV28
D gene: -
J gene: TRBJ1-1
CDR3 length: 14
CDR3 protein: CASSPIPMNTEAFF

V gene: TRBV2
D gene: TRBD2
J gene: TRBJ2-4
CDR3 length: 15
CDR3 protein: CASSADLGRENIQYF

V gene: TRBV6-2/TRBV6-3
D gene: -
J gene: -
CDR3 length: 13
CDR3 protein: CASSRQALGEQYF

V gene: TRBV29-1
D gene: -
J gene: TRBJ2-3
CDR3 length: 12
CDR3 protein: CSVDGNTDTQYF

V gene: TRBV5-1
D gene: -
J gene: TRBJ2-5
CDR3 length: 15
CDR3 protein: CASSLLGAYQETQYF

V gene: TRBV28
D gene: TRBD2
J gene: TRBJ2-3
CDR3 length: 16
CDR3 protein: CASSLAGSGRTDTQYF

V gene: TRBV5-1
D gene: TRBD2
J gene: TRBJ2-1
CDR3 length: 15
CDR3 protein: CASSLSGRQDNEQFF

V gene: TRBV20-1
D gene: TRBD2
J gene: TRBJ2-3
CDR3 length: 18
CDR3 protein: CSARDPSLAGGPTDTQYF

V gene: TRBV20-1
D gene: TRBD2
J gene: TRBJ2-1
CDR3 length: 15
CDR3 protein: CSAPGGAISYNEQFF

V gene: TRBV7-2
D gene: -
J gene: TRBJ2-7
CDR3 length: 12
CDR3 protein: CASSLRTPEQYF

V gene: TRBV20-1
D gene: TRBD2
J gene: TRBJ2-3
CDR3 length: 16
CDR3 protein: CSARAPIAGAGDTQYF

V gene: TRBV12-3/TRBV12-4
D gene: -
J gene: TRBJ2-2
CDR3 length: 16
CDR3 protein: CASRPAGGENTGELFF

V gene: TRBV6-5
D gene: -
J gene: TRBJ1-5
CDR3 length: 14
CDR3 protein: CASSYSADNQPQHF

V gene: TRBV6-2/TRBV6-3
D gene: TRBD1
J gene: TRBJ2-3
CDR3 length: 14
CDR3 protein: CASRGQGAMDTQYF

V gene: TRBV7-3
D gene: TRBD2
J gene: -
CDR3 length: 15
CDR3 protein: CASSSIQGLDYEQYF

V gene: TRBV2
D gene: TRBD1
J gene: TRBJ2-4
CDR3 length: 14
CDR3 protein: CASSEGQGGNIQYF

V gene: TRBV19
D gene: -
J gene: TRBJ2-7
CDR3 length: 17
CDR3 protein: CASSSTGGGPSSYEQYF

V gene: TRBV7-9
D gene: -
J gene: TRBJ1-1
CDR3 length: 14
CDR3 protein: CASSLISGGTEAFF

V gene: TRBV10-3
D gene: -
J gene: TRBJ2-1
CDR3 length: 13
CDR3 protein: CAISEGNSHEQFF

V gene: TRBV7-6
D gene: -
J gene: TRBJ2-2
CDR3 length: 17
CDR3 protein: CASSLESGLLNTGELFF

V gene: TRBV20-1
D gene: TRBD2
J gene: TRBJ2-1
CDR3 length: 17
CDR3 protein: CSARDPRTSGAYNEQFF

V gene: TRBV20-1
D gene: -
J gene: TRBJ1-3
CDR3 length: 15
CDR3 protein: CSARRDASSGNTIYF

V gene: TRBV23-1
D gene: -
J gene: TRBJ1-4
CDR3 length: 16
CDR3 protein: CASTQCDSDREEKLFF

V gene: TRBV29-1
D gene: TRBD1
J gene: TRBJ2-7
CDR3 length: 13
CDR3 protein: CSVGRDRAGEQYF

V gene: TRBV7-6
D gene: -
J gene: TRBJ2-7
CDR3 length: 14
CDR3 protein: CASSFGPGATGQYF

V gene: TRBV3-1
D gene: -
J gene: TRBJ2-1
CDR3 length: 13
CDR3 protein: CASSQVSDGEQFF

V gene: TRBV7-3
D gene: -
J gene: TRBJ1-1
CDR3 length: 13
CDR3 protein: CASSPRGFTEAFF

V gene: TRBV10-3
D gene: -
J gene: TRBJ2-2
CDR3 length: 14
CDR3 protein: CAISESMKGRELFF